In this sample, the clone carrying this T cell receptor beta chain turned up a few times. Following RNA extraction, reverse transcription yielded cDNA that acted as the sequencing template. Sequencing was performed with immunoSEQ multiplex PCR; in TCRdb, only in-frame clones are kept and a portion is missing. The table records about 150,000 clones, roughly 50% of them present only once. The sample originates from a study of CD8+ T cells in alopecia areata. The CDR3 is 11 residues long. Trimming removed 3 bases at V and 14 bases at J, with 8 bases between. Germline lookup yields CDR1 SNHLY and CDR2 FYNNEI.

This TCR was sampled from a human donor with alopecia areata. The rearrangement joins TRBV2 to TRBJ1-6, with D unclear. The specimen comprised CD4+ T cells sorted from blood, sampled at week 0. CDR3 nucleotide sequence: TGTGCCAGCAGTGATGAGGGTACCCTCCACTTT. It is translated as CASSDEGTLHF.